This is a list of T cell receptor beta chains from one sample in a study of T cell responses to AZD1222 COVID-19 vaccine. Data came from immunoSEQ multiplex PCR; TCRdb stores just in-frame clones and leaves some out. The sample shows fewer than 200,000 clones, 87% of them seen only once. This specimen consisted of peripheral blood, obtained 28 days after the second AZD1222 dose. All receptors derive from an adult who received the AZD1222 COVID-19 vaccine. The CDR3 runs from the conserved cysteine through the conserved F or W. D genes are given only for firm matches.

v_gene	j_gene	d_gene	CDR3nt	CDR3aa
TRBV27	TRBJ2-5	-	TGTGCCAGCAGTTTGATAGGGCGGGCCACCCAAGAGACCCAGTACTTC	CASSLIGRATQETQYF
TRBV10-3	TRBJ2-1	TRBD2	TGTGCCATCAGTAGCGGGGGGGAATACAATGAGCAGTTCTTC	CAISSGGEYNEQFF
TRBV30	TRBJ1-1	TRBD1	TGTGCCTGGCGACAGGGGGCGGGGTACACTGAAGCTTTCTTT	CAWRQGAGYTEAFF
TRBV19	TRBJ2-7	-	TGTGCCAGTAAGATGAGGGGGGGATCCTACGAGCAGTACTTC	CASKMRGGSYEQYF
TRBV27	TRBJ2-3	-	TGTGCCAGCACCCAGATGGGGGACCAGTCTTTGGGTACGCAGTATTTT	CASTQMGDQSLGTQYF
TRBV25-1	TRBJ2-1	TRBD1	TGTGCCAGCAGGCCCACCGCGGGACAGGGCATTTACAATGAGCAGTTCTTC	CASRPTAGQGIYNEQFF
TRBV19	TRBJ1-1	TRBD1	TGTGCCAGTAGTATAGGGCAGGGGGAGTACACTGAAGCTTTCTTT	CASSIGQGEYTEAFF
TRBV5-1	TRBJ2-2	-	TGCGCCAGCAGAGAACTCCCGGAGGGCGGGGAGCTGTTTTTT	CASRELPEGGELFF
TRBV6-2/TRBV6-3	TRBJ1-3	-	TGTGCCAGCAGTTCGCCCCACTTGTCCCACACCATATATTTT	CASSSPHLSHTIYF
TRBV30	TRBJ1-2	-	TGTGCCTGGAGTGTAACCTATGGCTACACCTTC	CAWSVTYGYTF